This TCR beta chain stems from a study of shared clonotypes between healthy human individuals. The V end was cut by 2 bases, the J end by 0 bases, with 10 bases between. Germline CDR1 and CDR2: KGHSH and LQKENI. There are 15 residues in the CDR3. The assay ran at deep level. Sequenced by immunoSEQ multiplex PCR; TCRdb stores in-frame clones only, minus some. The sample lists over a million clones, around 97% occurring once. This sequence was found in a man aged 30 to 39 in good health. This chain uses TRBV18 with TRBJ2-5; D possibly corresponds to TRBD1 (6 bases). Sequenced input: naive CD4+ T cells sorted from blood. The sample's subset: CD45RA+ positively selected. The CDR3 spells CASSPIRGYQETQYF. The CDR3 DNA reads TGTGCCAGCTCACCAATTAGGGGGTACCAAGAGACCCAGTACTTC.